The source of this T cell receptor beta chain is a study of cytomegalovirus exposure and HLA in healthy donors. Notes on the study in general: Researchers reportedly found TCR beta sequences accurately predicted most subjects' HLA-A and HLA-B alleles. Sequencing likely produced, as an artifact, a cluster of highly shared sequence variants.

The V and J ends lost 4 bases and 2 bases, in that order; junction bases with no gene match: 2. Per germline, CDR1 SGHDT and CDR2 YYEEEE. This CDR3 spans 15 amino acids. PCR amplification relied on 60 Vbeta primers (plus 13 Jbeta primers). Data came from immunoSEQ multiplex PCR; TCRdb stores just in-frame clones and leaves some out. The profile covers fewer than 150,000 clones, with around 76% appearing a single time and 3.9% taken by the ten largest. To note about this clone: Its antigen is not identified.

The material sequenced was PBMCs. The chain employs TRBV5-6 and TRBJ2-1, with 11 bases that match TRBD2. The TCR originated in a man aged 18 to 35 in good health and CMV-seronegative. CDR3 bases: TGTGCCAGCAGCATTAGCGGGGGGGCCTACAATGAGCAGTTCTTC. It specifies CASSISGGAYNEQFF.